This TCR beta chain was recorded in a study of T cell responses to AZD1222 COVID-19 vaccine. General study results and limits: Nearly half of spike-specific TCRs reportedly go after variant regions that carry no mutations.

Clones were sequenced by immunoSEQ multiplex PCR, and TCRdb holds only the in-frame ones, with some missing. The profile shows some 110,000 clones, around 91% of them singletons. After removal of 5 bases from V and 3 bases from J, the junction contained 3 bases not matched to a gene. The CDR3 extends over 13 amino acids. Germline V gene lookup returns CDR1 SGHAT and CDR2 FQNNGV. Points on this clone: Its antigen is as yet unknown.

The sample here was peripheral blood, taken on day 0 of AZD1222 vaccination. The TCR was taken from an adult in good health. The chain employs TRBV11-2 and TRBJ1-2, with TRBD1 matching over 7 bases. In DNA form, the CDR3 reads TGTGCCAGCAGCCCCGGGACAGACTATGGCTACACCTTC. It yields the protein CASSPGTDYGYTF.